One and the same sample provided the 32 T cell receptor beta chains below, sequenced in a study of glioma-infiltrating T cells after dendritic cell vaccination. Only in-frame clones appear in the TCRdb table, and some are missing; sequencing was by immunoSEQ multiplex PCR. The table shows roughly 83,000 clones, with about nine tenths occurring only once. The source was blood, collected before dendritic cell vaccination. The receptors originated from a human donor with glioblastoma.

V gene TRBV7-7 combines with J gene TRBJ2-5, with 8 nucleotides matching TRBD2. The CDR3 sequence is 14 residues long. The germline V gene encodes CDR1 SSHAT and CDR2 FNYEAQ (reference sequence). J gave up 2 bases and V 5 bases, and 4 bases lay outside the gene matches. In DNA, the CDR3 is TGTGCCAGCAGCCATTCGGGGGGGCAAGAGACCCAGTACTTC. Translation: CASSHSGGQETQYF. The whole variable domain, remainder taken from reference TRBV7-7 and TRBJ2-5, is GAGVSQSPRYKVTKRGQDVTLRCDPISSHATLYWYQQALGQGPEFLTYFNYEAQPDKSGLPSDRFSAERPEGSISTLTIQRTEQRDSAMYRCASSHSGGQETQYFGPGTRLLVL.

This chain connects TRBV5-1 to TRBJ2-5; 8 positions match TRBD2. The CDR3 sequence is 15 residues long. The trim removed 4 bases at V and 3 bases at J, leaving 8 bases unmatched. Germline CDR1 is SGHRS and CDR2 is YFSETQ. CDR3 amino acids: CASSTRRGDKETQYF. In nucleotides, the CDR3 is TGCGCCAGCAGCACCCGGCGGGGGGACAAAGAGACCCAGTACTTC.

The gene calls are TRBV6-1 and TRBJ2-3; D gene ambiguous. CDR1 and CDR2 (germline): MNHNS, SASEGT. This CDR3 comprises 16 residues. Trimming cost V 2 bases and J 2 bases, with 14 bases left between them. The CDR3 DNA follows: TGTGCCAGCAGTGAAATGTCCTACCTTTTCACAGATACGCAGTATTTT. It translates to CASSEMSYLFTDTQYF.

The chain combines TRBV7-2 with TRBJ2-3, with a possible D match to TRBD2 (7 bases). Germline CDR1 SGHTA, CDR2 FQGNSA. CDR3 length: 15 amino acids. Trimming removed 8 bases at V and 1 base at J, with 16 bases between. For the CDR3, the DNA is TGTGCCAGCCTCCCCGGGCGGGGGCGCACAGATACGCAGTATTTT. Encoded protein: CASLPGRGRTDTQYF. Full variable domain (rest looked up from reference TRBV7-2 and TRBJ2-3): GAGVSQSPSNKVTEKGKDVELRCDPISGHTALYWYRQSLGQGLEFLIYFQGNSAPDKSGLPSDRFSAERTGGSVSTLTIQRTQQEDSAVYLCASLPGRGRTDTQYFGPGTRLTVL.

The chain has TRBV5-5 and TRBJ1-6; 10 bases agree with TRBD1. The CDR3 is made up of 16 amino acids. The germline CDR1 and CDR2 sequences are SGHKS and YYEKEE (reference sequence). The V and J ends lost 3 bases and 7 bases, in that order; junction bases with no gene match: 7. The CDR3 protein is CASSSGQGTKNSPLHF. Written as DNA, the CDR3 is TGTGCCAGCAGCTCGGGACAGGGGACGAAGAATTCACCCCTCCACTTT.

V and J are TRBV5-1 and TRBJ2-3; TRBD1 agrees at 7 bases. The trim removed 4 bases at V and 3 bases at J, leaving 14 bases unmatched. The CDR3 is 17 amino acids. Germline loops: CDR1 SGHRS, CDR2 YFSETQ. The DNA for the CDR3 is TGCGCCAGCAGCCCCTCAATTAGACAGGGACGGACAGATACGCAGTATTTT. Amino acids: CASSPSIRQGRTDTQYF.

This sequence joins TRBV4-1 and TRBJ1-2, with D maybe TRBD1 (5 bases). Germline V gene sequence: CDR1 MGHRA, CDR2 YSYEKL. The CDR3 spans 15 residues. V was trimmed by 1 base and J by 4 bases, leaving 13 bases between them. The CDR3, as DNA: TGCGCCAGCAGCCAAGCCCAGGGTTGGGGCTATGGCTACACCTTC. Its translation is CASSQAQGWGYGYTF.

V usage is TRBV12-5 and J usage is TRBJ2-2; D gene ambiguous. CDR1 and CDR2 from the germline V gene are LGHNT and FRNRAP. Deletions cut 2 bases from V and 4 bases from J, with 8 bases between. This CDR3 region has 14 residues. The CDR3 loop reads CASGLNTGTGELFF. The CDR3 DNA sequence: TGTGCTAGTGGTTTGAATACGGGCACCGGGGAGCTGTTTTTT.

The chain recombines TRBV10-3 with TRBJ1-4; D is uncertain. The CDR3 runs 17 residues. Germline CDR1 ENHRY, CDR2 SYGVKD. V was cut by 5 bases and J by 6 bases, with 22 bases left in between. The CDR3 nucleotides read TGTGCCATCAGTTCCACGGGAAAGGGAGGAATTTATGAAAAACTGTTTTTT. The encoded protein is CAISSTGKGGIYEKLFF.

This rearrangement joins TRBV10-2 to TRBJ1-1; D perhaps matches TRBD1 (6 bases). Germline V lookup: CDR1 WSHSY, CDR2 SAAADI. This CDR3 region has 14 residues. Trimming left V 6 bases short and J 0 bases short, with 11 bases between. This CDR3 reads CASRDDRMNTEAFF. The CDR3 DNA reads as TGCGCCAGCAGAGACGACAGGATGAACACTGAAGCTTTCTTT.

The chain combines TRBV6-5 with TRBJ1-2, with D unclear. Germline V gives CDR1 MNHEY, CDR2 SVGAGI. With 0 bases removed from V and 2 bases from J, the gap between germline ends came to 7 bases. The CDR3 length is 14 residues. CDR3: CASSYSEGNYGYTF. The CDR3 DNA follows: TGTGCCAGCAGTTACTCGGAGGGAAACTATGGCTACACCTTC.

This rearrangement joins TRBV5-4 to TRBJ2-3; 12 nucleotides line up with TRBD2. Trimming removed 5 bases from V and 6 bases from J; junction bases left unmatched: 10. Germline V gene sequence: CDR1 SGHNT, CDR2 YYREEE (reference sequence). There are 16 residues in the CDR3. As DNA, the CDR3 is TGTGCCAGCAGTCGATTTGGGCTAGCGGGAGGGGATACGCAGTATTTT. Translated: CASSRFGLAGGDTQYF.

The rearrangement uses TRBV7-8 and TRBJ2-7; D is unclear. The CDR3 contains 13 residues. Germline V gives CDR1 SGHVS, CDR2 FQNEAQ. Trimming took off 5 bases at V and 0 bases at J, with 8 bases between the two ends. The CDR3 loop reads CASSPQFSYEQYF. For the CDR3, the DNA is TGTGCCAGCAGCCCCCAGTTCTCCTACGAGCAGTACTTC. The full variable domain, completed using reference TRBV7-8 and TRBJ2-7, is GAGVSQSPRYKVAKRGQDVALRCDPISGHVSLFWYQQALGQGPEFLTYFQNEAQLDKSGLPSDRFFAERPEGSVSTLKIQRTQQEDSAVYLCASSPQFSYEQYFGPGTRLTVT.

The J gene is TRBJ2-3, the V gene TRBV7-9, with D perhaps TRBD2 (7 bases). CDR3 length: 16 amino acids. In germline, CDR1 is SEHNR, CDR2 FQNEAQ (reference sequence). V lost 4 bases and J 6 bases, leaving 20 bases between the germline ends. CDR3 coding DNA: TGTGCCAGCAGCTGGGGGGGCCCGGGAGGAGCCGATACGCAGTATTTT. This sequence encodes CASSWGGPGGADTQYF.

This clone was picked up one time. V gene TRBV18 combines with J gene TRBJ1-5; TRBD1 matches 7 bases. V was clipped by 6 bases and J by 7 bases; unmatched bases: 9. This CDR3 contains 14 residues. Germline V gives CDR1 KGHSH, CDR2 LQKENI. As DNA, the CDR3 is TGTGCCAGCTCGGATGAGACAGGGAAACAGCCCCAGCATTTT. It translates to CASSDETGKQPQHF.

The chain links TRBV29-1 to TRBJ2-1, with TRBD2 identical over 14 bases. Unmatched junction bases numbered 8, after V lost 6 bases and J lost 7 bases. Germline V gene data show CDR1 as SQVTM and CDR2 as ANQGSEA. This CDR3 is 15 amino acids long. The DNA for the CDR3 is TGCAGCGTAGCGGGACTAGCGGGAGTGGGTAATGAGCAGTTCTTC. It is translated as CSVAGLAGVGNEQFF.

V usage is TRBV5-1 and J usage is TRBJ2-7, with a tentative D call TRBD1 (6 bases). V lost 3 bases, J lost 2 bases, and 12 bases lay in between. The length of the CDR3 is 14 residues. The germline V gene encodes CDR1 SGHRS and CDR2 YFSETQ. This CDR3 is CASSWDTPTYEQYF. CDR3 nucleotides: TGCGCCAGCAGCTGGGACACTCCTACCTACGAGCAGTACTTC.

This clone was observed once. The chain has TRBV19 and TRBJ2-1; 11 bases agree with TRBD1. With V trimmed by 6 bases and J by 6 bases, 7 bases remained unmatched. The V gene's germline CDR1 is LNHDA and CDR2 SQIVND (reference sequence). The CDR3 spans 15 residues. The DNA for the CDR3 is TGTGCCAGTAGAGCCCGGGACAGGGGGGGCAATGAGCAGTTCTTC. This encodes CASRARDRGGNEQFF. The whole variable domain, remainder taken from reference TRBV19 and TRBJ2-1, is DGGITQSPKYLFRKEGQNVTLSCEQNLNHDAMYWYRQDPGQGLRLIYYSQIVNDFQKGDIAEGYSVSREKKESFPLTVTSAQKNPTAFYLCASRARDRGGNEQFFGPGTRLTVL.

The chain combines TRBV27 with TRBJ2-7, with 9 nucleotides matching TRBD1. The CDR3 has 16 amino acids. The V segment lost 5 bases and the J segment 4 bases; nucleotides outside the gene matches: 12. From germline, CDR1 is MNHEY and CDR2 SMNVEV (reference sequence). CDR3 sequence: CASSPKQGAGTYEQYF. As DNA, the CDR3 is TGTGCCAGCAGTCCAAAACAGGGGGCTGGAACGTACGAGCAGTACTTC.

The CDR3 here is CASSGGQHGYTF. CDR3 DNA sequence: TGTGCCAGCAGTGGGGGACAACATGGCTACACCTTC. The chain is built from TRBV6-5 and TRBJ1-2, with a tentative D call TRBD1 (6 bases). V was shortened by 5 bases and J by 6 bases, with 10 bases between the two germline ends. The CDR3 has 12 residues. Germline loops: CDR1 MNHEY, CDR2 SVGAGI.

This chain links TRBV29-1 with TRBJ2-5, with a tentative D call TRBD2 (6 bases). Germline lookup yields CDR1 SQVTM and CDR2 ANQGSEA. Trimming pared 1 base from V and 2 bases from J, leaving 17 bases between. The CDR3 loop spans 16 amino acids. The CDR3 is CSVEVDGRGPQETQYF. DNA for the CDR3: TGCAGCGTTGAAGTTGACGGGAGAGGGCCACAAGAGACCCAGTACTTC.

This rearrangement joins TRBV5-1 to TRBJ2-3, with TRBD2 matching over 7 bases. The CDR3 is 15 amino acids. Trimming took 6 bases from V and 4 from J; bases not matched to a gene: 11. Germline CDR1 SGHRS, CDR2 YFSETQ. The CDR3 here is CASTKTGGGADTQYF. In nucleotides, the CDR3 is TGCGCCAGCACCAAGACTGGGGGGGGTGCAGATACGCAGTATTTT.

In the case of this clone: Distinct nucleotide sequences in the sample also encode this CDR3. The chain recombines TRBV7-9 with TRBJ2-7; 8 nucleotides align to TRBD1. V dropped 5 bases and J dropped 5; count of bases not matched to a gene: 5. CDR3 length: 13 residues. CDR1 and CDR2 from the germline V gene are SEHNR and FQNEAQ (reference sequence). In DNA, the CDR3 is TGTGCCAGCAGCCATCCGACAGGGGACGAGCAGTACTTC. Translated: CASSHPTGDEQYF.

This rearrangement joins TRBV19 to TRBJ1-1; 11 nucleotides align to TRBD1. This CDR3 spans 16 amino acids. CDR1 is LNHDA, CDR2 SQIVND, per germline (reference sequence). With 6 bases clipped from V and 1 base from J, the junction kept 7 bases outside the gene matches. CDR3 coding DNA: TGTGCCAGTAGAGGACAGGGGGCGTGGGGGAACACTGAAGCTTTCTTT. Translation: CASRGQGAWGNTEAFF.

The rearrangement joins TRBV19 to TRBJ1-5; D not certain. Germline V gene data show CDR1 as LNHDA and CDR2 as SQIVND (reference sequence). V was cut by 6 bases and J by 0 bases, with 12 bases left in between. This CDR3 has 15 amino acids. CDR3 amino acids: CASRNVAVSNQPQHF. CDR3 bases: TGTGCCAGTAGGAACGTTGCGGTTAGCAATCAGCCCCAGCATTTT.

The chain links TRBV15 to TRBJ1-2; D gene unclear. The CDR3 contains 13 residues. CDR1 LNHNV and CDR2 YYDKDF come from the germline V gene (reference sequence). The V end lost 0 bases, the J end lost 3 bases, and 5 bases lay between the germline ends. The CDR3 loop is CATSRDRHYGYTF. As DNA, the CDR3 is TGTGCCACCAGCAGAGACAGGCACTATGGCTACACCTTC.

This chain links TRBV27 with TRBJ2-3, with D perhaps matching TRBD2 (6 bases). Germline CDR1 and CDR2: MNHEY and SMNVEV (reference sequence). Deletions cut 2 bases from V and 0 bases from J, with 21 bases between. The CDR3 extends over 19 amino acids. The CDR3 bases are TGTGCCAGCAGTTTAATTAATCGGGCAGGACTAAAAAGCACAGATACGCAGTATTTT. This sequence encodes CASSLINRAGLKSTDTQYF.

This clone came up once. J is TRBJ1-1 and V is TRBV2; D unclear. The length of the CDR3 is 12 residues. The V end lost 2 bases, the J end lost 10 bases, and 11 bases lay between the germline ends. Germline V gene lookup returns CDR1 SNHLY and CDR2 FYNNEI. The CDR3 protein is CASSEMDLGAFF. As DNA, the CDR3 is TGTGCCAGCAGTGAAATGGACTTGGGAGCTTTCTTT.

This clone has only a few counts. The chain carries TRBV5-8 and TRBJ2-7, with a tentative D call TRBD1 (6 bases). There are 14 residues in the CDR3. Germline V gives CDR1 SGHTS, CDR2 YDEGEE. The ends were cut back, 2 bases at V and 7 bases at J, with 16 bases in the middle. For the CDR3, the DNA is TGTGCCAGCAGCTTTGGCAATGGGGGCCAGGAGCAGTACTTC. Translating gives CASSFGNGGQEQYF.

The rearrangement links TRBV5-1 to TRBJ1-2; D unclear. CDR1 and CDR2 from the germline V gene are SGHRS and YFSETQ. The CDR3 sequence is 14 residues long. V lost 4 bases and J lost 7, with 17 bases in between. Here the CDR3 DNA reads TGCGCCAGCAGCCCCAAAGACAAAGCTGCTGGCTACACCTTC. It yields the protein CASSPKDKAAGYTF.

The rearrangement joins TRBV9 to TRBJ2-2; 12 bases agree with TRBD2. V lost 3 bases to trimming and J lost 5 bases; unmatched junction nucleotides: 5. The CDR3 sequence is 16 residues long. Germline V gene lookup returns CDR1 SGDLS and CDR2 YYNGEE. CDR3 nucleotide sequence: TGTGCCAGCAGCGAGGGGACTAGCGGGCTAACCGGGGAGCTGTTTTTT. Residues: CASSEGTSGLTGELFF. The full variable domain, with the rest looked up from reference TRBV9 and TRBJ2-2, is DSGVTQTPKHLITATGQRVTLRCSPRSGDLSVYWYQQSLDQGLQFLIQYYNGEERAKGNILERFSAQQFPDLHSELNLSSLELGDSALYFCASSEGTSGLTGELFFGEGSRLTVL.

This chain links TRBV7-9 with TRBJ2-7; 9 positions agree with TRBD1. The CDR3 sequence is 14 residues long. Looked up from germline, CDR1 is SEHNR and CDR2 is FQNEAQ (reference sequence). Trimming took 1 base from V and 5 from J; bases not matched to a gene: 3. CDR3 region: CASSLVQGADEQYF. In nucleotides, the CDR3 is TGTGCCAGCAGCTTAGTACAGGGGGCCGACGAGCAGTACTTC.